This T cell receptor beta chain is drawn from a study of T cell responses to AZD1222 COVID-19 vaccine. Study results and caveats: Unmutated variant regions are reportedly the target of nearly half of TCRs that are spike-specific. Spike-specific TCR breadth rose after two AZD1222 doses, and depth rose as well. White British donors predominated, females outnumbered males, and clonal diversity was possibly underestimated.

Pooling covered second doses at about 4 or about 12 weeks. Concerning this clone: The antigen is not known.

V gave up 1 base and J gave up 4 bases, with 10 bases separating them. In germline, CDR1 is LGHNA, CDR2 YNFKEQ. This CDR3 has 15 amino acids. Sequencing was performed with immunoSEQ multiplex PCR; in TCRdb, only in-frame clones are kept and a portion is missing. The sample records more than 75,000 clones, about 90% being singletons. The source material was peripheral blood, sampled 28 days after the second AZD1222 dose. This receptor was identified in an adult who received the AZD1222 COVID-19 vaccine. The V call is TRBV4-2, the J call TRBJ1-4; no firm D call. CDR3 sequence: CASSQVRDFNEKLFF. The CDR3 nucleotides read TGTGCCAGCAGCCAAGTCCGGGATTTTAATGAAAAACTGTTTTTT.